What follows are 5 T cell receptor beta chains derived from one specimen sequenced in a study of tumor and adjacent non-tumor tissue in lung cancer. This sample's RNA came from whole unsorted tissue. TCRbeta libraries were built with three rounds of nested PCR, modified from ARM-PCR. Each CDR3 protein gets one entry after TCRdb re-called the multiplex PCR reads with MiXCR. The sample holds 75,000 to 100,000 distinct CDR3 sequences; about 66% are singletons and the top ten take about 17%. Sequenced: lung tumor tissue. The source of these receptors is a man between 60 and 75 years old with non-small cell lung cancer.

With regard to this clonotype: At one of its ends the junction is not consistent with the germline gene, which may arise from a read error. V gene TRBV5-1 combines with J gene TRBJ2-7, with D uncertain. The CDR3 sequence is 14 residues long. Germline V gene sequence: CDR1 SGHRS, CDR2 YFSETQ. CDR3 residues: CASSLAGEAYKQYF. The CDR3 DNA sequence: TGCGCCAGCAGCCTTGCTGGAGAAGCCTACAAGCAGTACTTC.

On this clonotype: The junction departs from the called germline gene at one end, perhaps through a read error. The chain joins TRBV12-3 or TRBV12-4 to TRBJ2-1; 7 bases line up with TRBD1. The CDR3 totals 15 residues. Written as DNA, the CDR3 is TGTGCCAGCAGTCCCCGAATGGGACAGACAAATGAGCCGTTCTTC. Protein sequence: CASSPRMGQTNEPFF.

In the case of this clonotype: The final CDR3 position lacks the conserved phenylalanine or tryptophan, pointing to a likely read error. The J gene is TRBJ2-3, the V gene TRBV20-1, with TRBD2 matching over 7 bases. V shed 2 bases and J 3 bases; nucleotides not matched to a gene: 5. In germline, CDR1 is DFQATT, CDR2 SNEGSKA (reference sequence). The CDR3 sequence is 14 residues long. CDR3 DNA sequence: TGCAGTGCTAGACGTATCGGGGGGACAGATACGCAGTATTCT. Its translation is CSARRIGGTDTQYS.

This clonotype was counted a few times. The chain recombines TRBV2 with TRBJ2-7; D remains ambiguous. Germline V CDR1 and CDR2: SNHLY, FYNNEI. This CDR3 contains 13 residues. V was trimmed by 6 bases and J by 0 bases, leaving 9 bases between them. For the CDR3, the DNA is TGTGCCAGCAGCCAGACTCCCTCCTACGAGCAGTACTTC. Translated: CASSQTPSYEQYF.

Comment on this clonotype: This sequence may be a read error, since a much larger clone differs from it by one base. The V gene is TRBV5-4, the J gene TRBJ2-7; 9 positions match TRBD1. Germline V gene sequence: CDR1 SGHNT, CDR2 YYREEE (reference sequence). CDR3 size: 15 residues. CDR3 protein: CAGSLGGTGSYEQYF. In DNA form, the CDR3 reads TGTGCCGGCAGCTTGGGGGGGACAGGGAGCTACGAGCAGTACTTC.